This TCR beta chain was captured in a study of T cells in Graves' hyperthyroidism and ophthalmopathy. Regarding the study as a whole: Ophthalmopathy was identified by the model a median around 6.3 months ahead of onset.

RNA transcripts provided the source from which TCR beta CDR3 regions were amplified. Using the HTBI primer set, a first-round RT-PCR was run on the TCR CDR3. TCRdb fed the multiplex PCR reads into MiXCR, producing one record per CDR3 protein. Counted here are about 560,000 distinct CDR3 sequences, 15% to 20% occurring once; the ten biggest clones make up roughly 18%. On this clonotype: Its cognate antigen is unknown.

No ophthalmopathy progression within 18 months constituted stable Graves' hyperthyroidism. PBMCs were derived from roughly 10 ml fresh peripheral blood. The source of this sequence is a young woman with Graves' hyperthyroidism. Specimen: blood.

Here the CDR3 reads CASSTNRGPNEKLFF. The CDR3 DNA reads TGCGCCAGCAGCACTAACAGGGGGCCTAATGAAAAACTGTTTTTT. V is TRBV4-1 and J is TRBJ1-4; TRBD1 agrees at 9 bases. J lost 3 bases, V lost 5 bases, and 4 bases had no gene match. This CDR3 comprises 15 residues. Per germline, CDR1 MGHRA and CDR2 YSYEKL.